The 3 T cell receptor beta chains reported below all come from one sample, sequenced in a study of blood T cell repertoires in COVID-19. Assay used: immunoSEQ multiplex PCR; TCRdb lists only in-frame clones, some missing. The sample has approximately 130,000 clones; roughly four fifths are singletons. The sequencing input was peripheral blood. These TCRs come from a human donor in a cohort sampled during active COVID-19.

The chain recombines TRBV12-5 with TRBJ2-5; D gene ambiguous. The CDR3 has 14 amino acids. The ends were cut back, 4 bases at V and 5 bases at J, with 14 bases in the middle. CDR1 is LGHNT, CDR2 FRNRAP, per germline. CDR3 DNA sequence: TGTGCTAGTGGTTGGGCGTTGGGTAGTGAGACCCAGTACTTC. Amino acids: CASGWALGSETQYF. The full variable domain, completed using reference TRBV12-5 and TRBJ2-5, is DARVTQTPRHKVTEMGQEVTMRCQPILGHNTVFWYRQTMMQGLELLAYFRNRAPLDDSGMPKDRFSAEMPDATLATLKIQPSEPRDSAVYFCASGWALGSETQYFGPGTRLLVL.

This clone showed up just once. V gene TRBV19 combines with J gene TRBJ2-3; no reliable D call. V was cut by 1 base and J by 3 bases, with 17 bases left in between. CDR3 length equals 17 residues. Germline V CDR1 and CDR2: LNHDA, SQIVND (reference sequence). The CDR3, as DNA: TGTGCCAGTAGTATAGGTCTCTTGGGCCCCGCGACAGATACGCAGTATTTT. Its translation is CASSIGLLGPATDTQYF.

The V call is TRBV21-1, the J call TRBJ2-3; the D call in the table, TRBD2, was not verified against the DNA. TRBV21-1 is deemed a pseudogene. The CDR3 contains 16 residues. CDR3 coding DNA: TGTGCCAGCAGCCCGAAGACTAGCGGGGAGACAGATACGCAGTATTTT. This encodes CASSPKTSGETDTQYF.